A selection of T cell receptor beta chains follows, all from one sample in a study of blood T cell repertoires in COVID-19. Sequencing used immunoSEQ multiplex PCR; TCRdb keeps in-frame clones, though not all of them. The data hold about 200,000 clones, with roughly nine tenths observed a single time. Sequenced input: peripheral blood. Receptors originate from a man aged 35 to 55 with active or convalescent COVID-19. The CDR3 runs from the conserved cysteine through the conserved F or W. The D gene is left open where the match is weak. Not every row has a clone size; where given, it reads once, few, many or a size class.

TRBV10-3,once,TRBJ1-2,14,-,CAISGGVRNYGYTF,TGTGCCATCAGCGGGGGAGTCCGGAACTATGGCTACACCTTC
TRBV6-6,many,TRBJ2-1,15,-,CASSSGGSGRNEQFF,TGTGCCAGCAGTTCTGGCGGTTCCGGTAGGAATGAGCAGTTCTTC
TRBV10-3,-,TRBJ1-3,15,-,CAISAGDSSGNTIYF,TGTGCCATCAGTGCGGGGGACTCCTCTGGAAACACCATATATTTT
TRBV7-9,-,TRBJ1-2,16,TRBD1,CASSLAPTGGKDGYTF,TGTGCCAGCAGCTTAGCCCCGACAGGGGGTAAGGATGGCTACACCTTC
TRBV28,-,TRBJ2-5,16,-,CASSSPLDSLWETQYF,TGTGCCAGCAGTTCCCCCCTGGACAGCCTTTGGGAGACCCAGTACTTC
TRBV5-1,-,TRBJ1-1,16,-,CASSLLGLGENTEAFF,TGCGCCAGCAGCTTGCTGGGGTTGGGAGAGAACACTGAAGCTTTCTTT
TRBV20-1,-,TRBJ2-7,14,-,CSASNRKTNYEQYF,TGCAGTGCTAGTAATAGAAAGACTAACTACGAGCAGTACTTC
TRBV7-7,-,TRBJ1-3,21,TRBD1,CFPIRAIQAGGRSVSGNTIYF,TGTTTCCCTATAAGGGCTATCCAAGCAGGGGGCAGGTCCGTCTCTGGAAACACCATATATTTT
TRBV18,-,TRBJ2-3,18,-,CASSPRPGASLSTDTQYF,TGTGCCAGCTCACCACGCCCGGGAGCGTCCCTCAGCACAGATACGCAGTATTTT
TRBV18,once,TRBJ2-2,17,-,CASSLYSLRANTGELFF,TGTGCCAGCTCACTGTACTCGTTGCGGGCGAACACCGGGGAGCTGTTTTTT
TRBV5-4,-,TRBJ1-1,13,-,CASSLIMNTEAFF,TGTGCCAGCAGCTTGATTATGAACACTGAAGCTTTCTTT
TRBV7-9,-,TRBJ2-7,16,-,CASTPRLNTGPYEQYF,TGTGCCAGCACCCCTCGGCTTAACACAGGGCCCTACGAGCAGTACTTC
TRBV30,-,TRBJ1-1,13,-,CAWIPTHRAEAFF,TGTGCCTGGATCCCGACACACCGTGCTGAAGCTTTCTTT
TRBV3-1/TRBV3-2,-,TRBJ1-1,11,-,CASSQDLEAFF,TGTGCCAGCAGCCAAGATCTCGAGGCTTTCTTT
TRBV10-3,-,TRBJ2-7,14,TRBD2,CAISANSGGYEQYF,TGTGCCATCAGTGCGAATAGCGGGGGCTACGAGCAGTACTTC
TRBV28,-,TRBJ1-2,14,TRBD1,CASSYRGLVYGYTF,TGTGCCAGCAGTTACAGGGGGCTCGTCTATGGCTACACCTTC
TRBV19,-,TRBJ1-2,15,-,CASLKTGDTDYGYTF,TGTGCCAGTCTGAAAACAGGAGATACCGACTATGGCTACACCTTC
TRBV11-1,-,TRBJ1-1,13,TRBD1,CASSIIGTAEAFF,TGTGCCAGCAGCATAATAGGGACAGCTGAAGCTTTCTTT
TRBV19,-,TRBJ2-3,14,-,CASSMRPGADTQYF,TGTGCCAGTAGTATGAGGCCGGGTGCAGATACGCAGTATTTT
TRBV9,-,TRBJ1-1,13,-,CASSPPTGTEAFF,TGTGCCAGCAGCCCACCCACGGGCACTGAAGCTTTCTTT
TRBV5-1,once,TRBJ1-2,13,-,CASSLQGGGGYTF,TGCGCCAGCAGCCTCCAGGGAGGGGGTGGCTACACCTTC
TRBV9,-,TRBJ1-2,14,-,CASSTREGYYGYTF,TGTGCCAGCAGCACCAGGGAGGGTTATTATGGCTACACCTTC
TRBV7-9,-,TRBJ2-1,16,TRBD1,CASSWTGAPAYNEQFF,TGTGCCAGCAGCTGGACAGGGGCCCCCGCCTACAATGAGCAGTTCTTC
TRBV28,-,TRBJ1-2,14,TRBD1,CASSWDSPNYGYTF,TGTGCCAGCAGTTGGGACAGCCCTAACTATGGCTACACCTTC
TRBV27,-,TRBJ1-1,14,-,CASSPQMTGSEAFF,TGTGCCAGCAGTCCACAGATGACAGGTTCTGAAGCTTTCTTT
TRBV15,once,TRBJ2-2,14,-,CATSRVLITGELFF,TGTGCCACCAGCAGAGTACTGATCACCGGGGAGCTGTTTTTT
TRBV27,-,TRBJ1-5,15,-,CASSLNGRVDQPQHF,TGTGCCAGCAGTTTAAATGGCAGGGTAGATCAGCCCCAGCATTTT
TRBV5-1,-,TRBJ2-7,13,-,CASSLPNSYEQYF,TGCGCCAGCAGCTTGCCAAACTCCTACGAGCAGTACTTC
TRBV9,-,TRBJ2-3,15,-,CASSVGDSGSYTQYF,TGTGCCAGCAGCGTAGGGGACTCGGGCTCTTATACGCAGTATTTT
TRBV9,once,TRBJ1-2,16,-,CASSPGRRQANYGYTF,TGTGCCAGCAGCCCCGGCCGCCGACAGGCTAACTATGGCTACACCTTC
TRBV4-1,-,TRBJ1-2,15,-,CASSQDFTANYGYTF,TGCGCCAGCAGCCAAGATTTCACAGCTAACTATGGCTACACCTTC
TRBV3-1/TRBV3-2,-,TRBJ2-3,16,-,CASSPGHRAGTDTQYF,TGTGCCAGCAGCCCGGGACACAGGGCCGGCACAGATACGCAGTATTTT
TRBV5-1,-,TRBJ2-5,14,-,CASRKGTAAETQYF,TGCGCCAGCAGAAAAGGGACTGCAGCAGAGACCCAGTACTTC